These 6 T cell receptor beta chains share one sample of origin, sequenced in a study of a mutant IDH1 vaccine in newly diagnosed glioma. The sample's time point: week 47, end of study. A 20-mer mutant IDH1 peptide at 300 ug was injected subcutaneously with topical imiquimod. The antigens these receptors bind are not known. Libraries were prepared by immunoSEQ multiplex PCR; TCRdb keeps only in-frame clonotypes and omits some of them. The sample shows roughly 56,000 clones, about 80% of them seen only once. Specimen: PBMCs, collected from a glioma patient whose treatment included an IDH1 peptide vaccine. All receptors come from a man over 45 with glioma.

This clone showed up just a few times. V usage is TRBV13 and J usage is TRBJ1-5, with D unresolved. This CDR3 spans 13 amino acids. V shed 1 base and J shed 5 bases, with 6 bases lying between them. Germline V gene sequence: CDR1 PRHDT, CDR2 FYEKMQ (reference sequence). This CDR3 is CASSLERDQPQHF. The CDR3 bases are TGTGCCAGCAGCTTAGAGCGAGATCAGCCCCAGCATTTT.

This clone was observed a handful of times. V gene TRBV6-1 combines with J gene TRBJ1-1, with no clear D. Between the trimmed V and J ends, which lost 7 bases and 1 base, there was a span of 10 bases. Germline V gene sequence: CDR1 MNHNS, CDR2 SASEGT. The CDR3 contains 13 residues. CDR3 in amino acids: CASTLDGNTEAFF. In DNA, the CDR3 is TGTGCCAGCACCCTGGACGGGAACACTGAAGCTTTCTTT.

The chain is built from TRBV9 and TRBJ1-2, with no clear D. This CDR3 has 14 amino acids. Trimming took off 4 bases at V and 7 bases at J, with 17 bases between the two ends. The germline V gene has CDR1 SGDLS and CDR2 YYNGEE. CDR3 nucleotide sequence: TGTGCCAGCAGCCCCTTGCGGGGTGCTATTGGCTACACCTTC. Its translation is CASSPLRGAIGYTF. Based on the CDR3 plus reference TRBV9 and TRBJ1-2, the full variable domain is DSGVTQTPKHLITATGQRVTLRCSPRSGDLSVYWYQQSLDQGLQFLIQYYNGEERAKGNILERFSAQQFPDLHSELNLSSLELGDSALYFCASSPLRGAIGYTFGSGTRLTVV.

The chain joins TRBV11-2 to TRBJ2-7; the match to TRBD2 covers 7 bases. The V gene end was trimmed by 7 bases and the J gene end by 5 bases; junction bases not matched to a gene: 17. The length of the CDR3 is 16 residues. Per germline, CDR1 SGHAT and CDR2 FQNNGV. The CDR3 coding sequence is TGTGCCAGCAAGGGAGGGCCGGGTGATATCCCCCACGAGCAGTACTTC. Protein sequence: CASKGGPGDIPHEQYF.

This chain links TRBV5-1 with TRBJ1-5; D possibly corresponds to TRBD1 (5 bases). This CDR3 has 15 amino acids. The V end lost 4 bases, the J end lost 1 base, and 12 bases lay between the germline ends. Germline CDR1 reads SGHRS; CDR2 reads YFSETQ. The CDR3 spells CASSEITGSNQPQHF. The CDR3 DNA reads TGCGCCAGCAGCGAAATAACAGGAAGCAATCAGCCCCAGCATTTT.

The chain has TRBV19 and TRBJ1-1, with 9 bases matching TRBD1. The CDR3 consists of 13 residues. Germline V lookup: CDR1 LNHDA, CDR2 SQIVND (reference sequence). J lost 3 bases, V lost 8 bases, and 4 bases had no gene match. CDR3 DNA sequence: TGTGCCAGTTGGACAGGGGACGACACTGAAGCTTTCTTT. Translated: CASWTGDDTEAFF.